The clone carrying this TCR beta chain was observed at least ten times. Individual cDNA molecules received unique molecular identifiers. MiXCR, applied by TCRdb to the 5' RACE reads, yields one record per CDR3 protein. This table holds 60,000 to 75,000 distinct CDR3 sequences, approximately 9.1% found once. The data derive from a study of early T cells in non-severe SARS-CoV-2 infection. The CDR3 loop spans 16 amino acids. Trimming cost V 1 base and J 7 bases; bases outside gene matches: 9. Germline CDR1 and CDR2: SEHNR and FQNEAQ (reference sequence). Sequenced material: whole blood, taken at baseline. This chain connects TRBV7-9 to TRBJ2-1; 8 positions agree with TRBD2. The sequence was obtained from an adult who was a healthcare worker with PCR-confirmed SARS-CoV-2 infection or an uninfected control (not recorded which). CDR3 DNA sequence: TGTGCCAGCAGCTTAGGTTTTGCGGGAGGTCGGAATGAGCAGTTCTTC. Its protein product is CASSLGFAGGRNEQFF.